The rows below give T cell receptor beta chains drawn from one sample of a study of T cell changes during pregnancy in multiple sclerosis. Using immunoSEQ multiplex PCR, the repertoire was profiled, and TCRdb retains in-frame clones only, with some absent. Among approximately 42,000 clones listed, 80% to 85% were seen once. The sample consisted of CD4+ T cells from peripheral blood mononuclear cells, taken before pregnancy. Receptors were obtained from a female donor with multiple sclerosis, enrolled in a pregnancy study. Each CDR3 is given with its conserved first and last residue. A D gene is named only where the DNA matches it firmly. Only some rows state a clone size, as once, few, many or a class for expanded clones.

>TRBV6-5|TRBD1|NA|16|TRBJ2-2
TGTGCCAGCAGTTCGGGACAGGGGGCGGGCACCGGGGAGCTGTTTTTT
CASSSGQGAGTGELFF
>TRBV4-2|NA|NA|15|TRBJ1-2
TGTGCCAGCAGCCACCTCAGAAGAGGTAACTATGGCTACACCTTC
CASSHLRRGNYGYTF
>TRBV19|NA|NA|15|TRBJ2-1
TGTGCCAGTAGTATAGAGGCTAGCGTACTGAATGAGCAGTTCTTC
CASSIEASVLNEQFF
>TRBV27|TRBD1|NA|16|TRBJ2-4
TGTGCCAGCAGTTCAGATAGGACAGGGTCCAAAAACATTCAGTACTTC
CASSSDRTGSKNIQYF
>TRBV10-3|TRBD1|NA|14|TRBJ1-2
TGTGCCATCAGCAACGAGGGACAGGGGGGTGGCTACACCTTC
CAISNEGQGGGYTF
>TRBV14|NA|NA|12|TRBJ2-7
TGTGCCAGCAGCCAAGGACTCTACGAGCAGTACTTC
CASSQGLYEQYF
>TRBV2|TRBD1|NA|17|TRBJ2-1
TGTGCCAGCAGTGAAGGGCAGGGGACAGGGGGTATCAATGAGCAGTTCTTC
CASSEGQGTGGINEQFF
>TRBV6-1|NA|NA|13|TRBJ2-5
TGTGCCAGCAGTGAAAGAGGCCAAGAGACCCAGTACTTC
CASSERGQETQYF
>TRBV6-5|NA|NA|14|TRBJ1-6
TGTGCCAGCAGTGAACAGGACAAGGGCACGACCCTCCACTTT
CASSEQDKGTTLHF
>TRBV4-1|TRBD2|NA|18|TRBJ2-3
TGCGCCAGCAGCCAAGTTGGGGTAGCGGGGGACGCCACAGATACGCAGTATTTT
CASSQVGVAGDATDTQYF
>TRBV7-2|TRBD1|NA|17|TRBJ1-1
TGTGCCAGCAGCTCGCGAAAGGGACAGCTACGAAACACTGAAGCTTTCTTT
CASSSRKGQLRNTEAFF
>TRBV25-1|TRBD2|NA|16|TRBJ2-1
TGTGCCAGCAGTGAATATATAGGAGCGGGAGGTAATGAGCAGTTCTTC
CASSEYIGAGGNEQFF
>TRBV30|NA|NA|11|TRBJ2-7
TGTGCCTGGAGTGTAAGGGGAGAGCAGTACTTC
CAWSVRGEQYF
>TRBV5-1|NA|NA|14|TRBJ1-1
TGCGCCAGCAGCTGGAGGGGGGGAGGCACTGAAGCTTTCTTT
CASSWRGGGTEAFF
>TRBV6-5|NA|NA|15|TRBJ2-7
TGTGCCAGCTCGGTAGGGACAGCGGGTTTCTACGAGCAGTACTTC
CASSVGTAGFYEQYF
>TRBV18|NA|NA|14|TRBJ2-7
TGTGCCAGCTCACCATTTCCTGCGCCCAACGAGCAGTACTTC
CASSPFPAPNEQYF
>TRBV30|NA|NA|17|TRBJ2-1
TGTGCCTGGAGTCGATTTGGGAGATCCAGCTCCTACAATGAGCAGTTCTTC
CAWSRFGRSSSYNEQFF
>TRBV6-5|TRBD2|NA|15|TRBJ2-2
TGTGCCAGCAGTTCGGGGGGGCTACACACCGGGGAGCTGTTTTTT
CASSSGGLHTGELFF
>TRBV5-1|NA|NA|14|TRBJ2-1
TGCGCCAGCAGCTTAGACCCCAGCGGACGCGAGCAGTTCTTC
CASSLDPSGREQFF
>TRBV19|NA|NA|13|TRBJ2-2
TGTGCCAGTAGGGCGGGGAACACCGGGGAGCTGTTTTTT
CASRAGNTGELFF
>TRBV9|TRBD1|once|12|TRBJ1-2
TGTGCCAGCAACGGGGACAGGGGATCTTACACCTTC
CASNGDRGSYTF